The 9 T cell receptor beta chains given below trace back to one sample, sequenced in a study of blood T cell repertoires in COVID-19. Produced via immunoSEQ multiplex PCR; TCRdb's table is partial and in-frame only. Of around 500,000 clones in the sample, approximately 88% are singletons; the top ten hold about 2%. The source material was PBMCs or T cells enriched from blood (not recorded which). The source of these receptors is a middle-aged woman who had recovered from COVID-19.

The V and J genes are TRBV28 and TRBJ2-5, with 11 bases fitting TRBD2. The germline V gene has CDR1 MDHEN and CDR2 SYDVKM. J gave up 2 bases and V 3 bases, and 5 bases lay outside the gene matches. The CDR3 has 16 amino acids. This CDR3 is CASSLGLAAEQETQYF. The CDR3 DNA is TGTGCCAGCAGTTTGGGACTAGCGGCAGAACAAGAGACCCAGTACTTC.

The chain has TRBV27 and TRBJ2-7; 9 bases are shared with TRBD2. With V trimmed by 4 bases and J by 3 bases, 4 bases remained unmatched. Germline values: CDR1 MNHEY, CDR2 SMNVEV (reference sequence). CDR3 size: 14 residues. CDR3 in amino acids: CASSSAGGGYEQYF. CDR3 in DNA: TGTGCCAGCAGTTCAGCGGGAGGAGGCTACGAGCAGTACTTC.

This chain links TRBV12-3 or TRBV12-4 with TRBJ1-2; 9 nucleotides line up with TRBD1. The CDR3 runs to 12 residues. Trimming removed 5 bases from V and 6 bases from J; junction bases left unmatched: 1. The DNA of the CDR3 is TGTGCCAGCAGTACAGGGGGCGATGGCTACACCTTC. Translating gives CASSTGGDGYTF.

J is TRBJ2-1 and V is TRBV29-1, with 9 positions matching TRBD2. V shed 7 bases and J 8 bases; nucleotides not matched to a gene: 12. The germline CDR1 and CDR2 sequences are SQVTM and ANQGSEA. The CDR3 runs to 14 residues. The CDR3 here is CSAQGLAGTDEQFF. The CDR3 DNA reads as TGCAGCGCCCAAGGGCTAGCGGGAACCGATGAGCAGTTCTTC.

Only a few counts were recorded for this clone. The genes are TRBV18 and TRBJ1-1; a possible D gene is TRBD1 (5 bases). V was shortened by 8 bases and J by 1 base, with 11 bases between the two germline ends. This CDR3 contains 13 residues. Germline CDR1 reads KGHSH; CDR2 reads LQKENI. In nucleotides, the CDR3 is TGTGCCAGCACCCAACAGGCGAACACTGAAGCTTTCTTT. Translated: CASTQQANTEAFF.

CDR3 amino acids: CASSPPTSREQYF. Written as DNA, the CDR3 is TGTGCCAGCTCACCACCGACTAGTCGCGAGCAGTACTTC. The chain couples TRBV18 to TRBJ2-7; D is perhaps TRBD2 (6 bases). The V end lost 0 bases, the J end lost 6 bases, and 9 bases lay between the germline ends. Germline CDR1 is KGHSH and CDR2 is LQKENI. CDR3 length equals 13 residues.

The CDR3 sequence is CASSFRGQTYNEQFF. The CDR3 nucleotides are TGTGCCAGCAGCTTTAGGGGACAGACATACAATGAGCAGTTCTTC. This chain links TRBV11-2 with TRBJ2-1, with TRBD1 matching 7 bases. This CDR3 has 15 amino acids. Germline V gene sequence: CDR1 SGHAT, CDR2 FQNNGV. The V segment lost 3 bases and the J segment 4 bases; nucleotides outside the gene matches: 6.

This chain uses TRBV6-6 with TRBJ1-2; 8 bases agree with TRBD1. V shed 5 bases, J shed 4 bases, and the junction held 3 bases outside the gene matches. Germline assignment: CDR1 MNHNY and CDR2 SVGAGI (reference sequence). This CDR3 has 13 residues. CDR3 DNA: TGTGCCAGCAGTGTACAGGGGGGCTATGGCTACACCTTC. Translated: CASSVQGGYGYTF.

CDR3 amino acids: CASSLWTLTDTQYF. CDR3 coding DNA: TGTGCCAGCAGCTTGTGGACACTCACAGATACGCAGTATTTT. The J gene is TRBJ2-3, the V gene TRBV5-4, with D tentatively TRBD1 (5 bases). This CDR3 contains 14 residues. Germline V gene lookup returns CDR1 SGHNT and CDR2 YYREEE (reference sequence). V gave up 1 base and J gave up 2 bases, with 8 bases separating them.